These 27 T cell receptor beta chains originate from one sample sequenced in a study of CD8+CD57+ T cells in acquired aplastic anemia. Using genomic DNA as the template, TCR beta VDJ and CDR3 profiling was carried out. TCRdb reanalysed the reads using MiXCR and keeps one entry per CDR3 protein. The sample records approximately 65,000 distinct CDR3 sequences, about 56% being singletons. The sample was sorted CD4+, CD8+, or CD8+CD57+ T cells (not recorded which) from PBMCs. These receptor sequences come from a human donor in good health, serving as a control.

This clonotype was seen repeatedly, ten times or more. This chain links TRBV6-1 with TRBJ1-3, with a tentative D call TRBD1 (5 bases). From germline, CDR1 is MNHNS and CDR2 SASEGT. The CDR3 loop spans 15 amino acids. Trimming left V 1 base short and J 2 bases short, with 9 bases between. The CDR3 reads CASSEGGGAGNTIYF. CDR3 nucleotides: TGTGCCAGCAGTGAAGGGGGGGGGGCTGGAAACACCATATATTTT.

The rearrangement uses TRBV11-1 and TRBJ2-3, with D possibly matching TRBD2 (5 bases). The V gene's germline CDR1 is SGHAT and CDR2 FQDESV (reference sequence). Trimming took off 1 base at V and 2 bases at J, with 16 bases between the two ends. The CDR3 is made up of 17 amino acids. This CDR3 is CASSLVLVGITTDTQYF. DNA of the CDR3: TGTGCCAGCAGCTTAGTATTGGTCGGGATTACCACAGATACGCAGTATTTT.

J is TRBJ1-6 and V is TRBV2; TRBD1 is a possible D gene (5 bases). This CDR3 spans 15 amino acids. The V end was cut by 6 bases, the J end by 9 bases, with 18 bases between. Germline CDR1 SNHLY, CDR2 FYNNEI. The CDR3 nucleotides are TGTGCCAGCAGACCTGACAGCGGAGGGGTTTCACCCCTCCACTTT. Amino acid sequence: CASRPDSGGVSPLHF.

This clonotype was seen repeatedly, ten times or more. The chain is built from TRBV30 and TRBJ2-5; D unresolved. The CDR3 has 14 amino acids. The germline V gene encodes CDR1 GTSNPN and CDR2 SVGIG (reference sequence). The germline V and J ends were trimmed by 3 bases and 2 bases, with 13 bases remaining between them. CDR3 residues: CAWRRQRLQETQYF. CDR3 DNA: TGTGCCTGGAGGAGACAACGGTTACAAGAGACCCAGTACTTC.

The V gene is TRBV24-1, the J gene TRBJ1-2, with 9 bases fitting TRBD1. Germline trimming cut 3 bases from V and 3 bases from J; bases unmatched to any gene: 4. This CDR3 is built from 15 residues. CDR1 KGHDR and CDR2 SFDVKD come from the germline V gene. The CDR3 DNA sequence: TGTGCCACCAGTGATACGGGACAGGGAGACTATGGCTACACCTTC. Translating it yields CATSDTGQGDYGYTF.

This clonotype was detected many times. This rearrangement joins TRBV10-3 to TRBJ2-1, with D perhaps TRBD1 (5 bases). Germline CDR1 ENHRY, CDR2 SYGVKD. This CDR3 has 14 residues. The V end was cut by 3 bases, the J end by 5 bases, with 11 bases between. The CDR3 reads CAISDGAFDNEQFF. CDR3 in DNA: TGTGCCATCAGTGATGGGGCGTTCGACAATGAGCAGTTCTTC.

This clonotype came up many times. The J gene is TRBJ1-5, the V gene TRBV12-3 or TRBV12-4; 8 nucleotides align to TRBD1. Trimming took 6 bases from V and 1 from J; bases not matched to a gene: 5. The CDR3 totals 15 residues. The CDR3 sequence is CASRIGQGSNQPQHF. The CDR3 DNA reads TGTGCCAGCAGAATCGGACAGGGCAGCAATCAGCCCCAGCATTTT.

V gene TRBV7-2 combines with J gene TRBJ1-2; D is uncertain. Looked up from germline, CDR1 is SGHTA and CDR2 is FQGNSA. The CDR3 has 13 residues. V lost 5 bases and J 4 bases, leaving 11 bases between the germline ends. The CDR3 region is CASSLEVSYGYTF. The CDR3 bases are TGTGCCAGCAGCCTAGAGGTTAGCTATGGCTACACCTTC. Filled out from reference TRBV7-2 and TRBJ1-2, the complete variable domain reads GAGVSQSPSNKVTEKGKDVELRCDPISGHTALYWYRQSLGQGLEFLIYFQGNSAPDKSGLPSDRFSAERTGGSVSTLTIQRTQQEDSAVYLCASSLEVSYGYTFGSGTRLTVV.

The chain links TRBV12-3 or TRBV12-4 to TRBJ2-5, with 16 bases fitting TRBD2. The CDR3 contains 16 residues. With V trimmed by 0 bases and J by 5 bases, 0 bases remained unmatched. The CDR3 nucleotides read TGTGCCAGCAGTTTAGCGGGACTAGCGGGAGGGGAGACCCAGTACTTC. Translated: CASSLAGLAGGETQYF.

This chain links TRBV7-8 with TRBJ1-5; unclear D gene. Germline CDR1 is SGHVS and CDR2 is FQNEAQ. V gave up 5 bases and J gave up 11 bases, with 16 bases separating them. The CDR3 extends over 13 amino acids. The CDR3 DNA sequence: TGTGCCAGCAGCCTCGGACGCCCGGAGACCCAGCATTTT. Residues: CASSLGRPETQHF.

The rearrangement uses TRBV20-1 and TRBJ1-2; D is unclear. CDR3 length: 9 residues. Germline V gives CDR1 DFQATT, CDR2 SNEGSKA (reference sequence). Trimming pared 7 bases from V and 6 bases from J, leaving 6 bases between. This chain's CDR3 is CSGGDGYTF. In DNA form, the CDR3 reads TGCAGTGGCGGAGATGGCTACACCTTC.

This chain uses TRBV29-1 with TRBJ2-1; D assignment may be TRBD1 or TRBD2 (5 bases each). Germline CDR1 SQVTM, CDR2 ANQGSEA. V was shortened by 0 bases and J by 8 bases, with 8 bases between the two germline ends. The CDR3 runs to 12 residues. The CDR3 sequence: CSVEDPGHEQFF. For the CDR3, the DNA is TGCAGCGTTGAAGATCCGGGACATGAGCAGTTCTTC.

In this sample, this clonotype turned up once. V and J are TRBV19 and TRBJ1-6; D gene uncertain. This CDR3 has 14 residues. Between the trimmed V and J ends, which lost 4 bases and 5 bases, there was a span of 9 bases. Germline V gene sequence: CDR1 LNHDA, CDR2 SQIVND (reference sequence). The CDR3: CASSTGSNNSPLHF. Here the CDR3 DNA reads TGTGCCAGTAGTACCGGGTCCAATAATTCACCCCTCCACTTT. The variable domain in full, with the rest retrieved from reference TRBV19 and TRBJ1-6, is DGGITQSPKYLFRKEGQNVTLSCEQNLNHDAMYWYRQDPGQGLRLIYYSQIVNDFQKGDIAEGYSVSREKKESFPLTVTSAQKNPTAFYLCASSTGSNNSPLHFGNGTRLTVT.

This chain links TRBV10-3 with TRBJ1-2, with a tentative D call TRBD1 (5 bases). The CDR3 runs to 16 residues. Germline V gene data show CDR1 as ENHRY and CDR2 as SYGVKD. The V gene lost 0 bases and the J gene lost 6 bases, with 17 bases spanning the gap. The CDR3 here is CAISESQSGTNDGYTF. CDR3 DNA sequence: TGTGCCATCAGTGAGTCCCAATCCGGGACTAATGATGGCTACACCTTC.

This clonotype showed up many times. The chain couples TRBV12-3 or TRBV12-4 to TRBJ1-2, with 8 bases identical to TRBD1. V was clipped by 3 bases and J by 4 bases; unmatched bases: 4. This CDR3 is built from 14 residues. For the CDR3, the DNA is TGTGCCAGCAGTTTCCGGACAGGGCGCTATGGCTACACCTTC. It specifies CASSFRTGRYGYTF.

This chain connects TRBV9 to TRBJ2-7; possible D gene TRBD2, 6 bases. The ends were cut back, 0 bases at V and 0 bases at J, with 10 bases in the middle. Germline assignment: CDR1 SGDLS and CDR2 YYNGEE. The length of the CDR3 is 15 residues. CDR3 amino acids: CASSVVGTASYEQYF. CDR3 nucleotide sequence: TGTGCCAGCAGCGTAGTTGGGACTGCCTCCTACGAGCAGTACTTC.

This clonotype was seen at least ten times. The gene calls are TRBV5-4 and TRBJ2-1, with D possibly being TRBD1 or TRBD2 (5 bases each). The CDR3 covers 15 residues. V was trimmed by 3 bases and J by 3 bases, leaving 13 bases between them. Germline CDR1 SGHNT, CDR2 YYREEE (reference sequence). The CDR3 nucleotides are TGTGCCAGCAGCTGGGATCCGGGGCTCTACAATGAGCAGTTCTTC. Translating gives CASSWDPGLYNEQFF.

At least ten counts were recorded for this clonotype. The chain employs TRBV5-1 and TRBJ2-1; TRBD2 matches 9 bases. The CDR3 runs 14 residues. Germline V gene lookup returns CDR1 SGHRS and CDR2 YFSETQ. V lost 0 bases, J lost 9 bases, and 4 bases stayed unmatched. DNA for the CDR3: TGCGCCAGCAGCTTGGTAGCGGGAGAGGGTGAGCAGTTCTTC. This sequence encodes CASSLVAGEGEQFF.

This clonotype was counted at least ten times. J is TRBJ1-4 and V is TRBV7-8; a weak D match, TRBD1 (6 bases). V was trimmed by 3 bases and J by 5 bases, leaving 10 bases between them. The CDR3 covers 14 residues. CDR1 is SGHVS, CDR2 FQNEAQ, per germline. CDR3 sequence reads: CASSFQGQNEKLFF. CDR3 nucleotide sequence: TGTGCCAGCAGCTTCCAGGGGCAGAATGAAAAACTGTTTTTT.

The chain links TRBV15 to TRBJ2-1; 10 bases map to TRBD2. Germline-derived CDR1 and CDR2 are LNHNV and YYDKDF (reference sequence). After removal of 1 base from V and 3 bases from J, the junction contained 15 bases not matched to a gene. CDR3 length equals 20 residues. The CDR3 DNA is TGTGCCACCAGCAGAGGCACCGCGGGACTAGCGATGAAATACTACAATGAGCAGTTCTTC. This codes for CATSRGTAGLAMKYYNEQFF.

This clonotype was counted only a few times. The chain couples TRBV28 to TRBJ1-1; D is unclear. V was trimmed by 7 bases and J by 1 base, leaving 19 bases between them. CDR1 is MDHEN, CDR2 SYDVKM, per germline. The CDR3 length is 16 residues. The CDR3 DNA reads TGTGCCAGCAATGAGATTCGGGCAGCGGCGAACACTGAAGCTTTCTTT. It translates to CASNEIRAAANTEAFF.

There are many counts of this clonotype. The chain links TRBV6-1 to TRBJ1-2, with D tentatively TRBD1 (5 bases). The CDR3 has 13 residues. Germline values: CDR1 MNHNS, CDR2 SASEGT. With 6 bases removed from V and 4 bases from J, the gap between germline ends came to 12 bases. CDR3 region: CASRSDRIYGYTF. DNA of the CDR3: TGTGCCAGCAGGTCCGACAGAATCTATGGCTACACCTTC.

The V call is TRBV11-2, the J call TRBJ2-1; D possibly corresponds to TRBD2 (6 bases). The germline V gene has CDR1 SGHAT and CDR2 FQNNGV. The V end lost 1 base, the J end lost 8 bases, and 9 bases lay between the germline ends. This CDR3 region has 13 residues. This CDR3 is CASSLGASDEQFF. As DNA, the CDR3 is TGTGCCAGCAGCTTAGGGGCTAGCGATGAGCAGTTCTTC.

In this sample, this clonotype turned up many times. This CDR3 is CASTPPGAETQYF. The CDR3 bases are TGTGCCAGCACCCCTCCCGGTGCAGAGACCCAGTACTTC. The chain links TRBV13 to TRBJ2-5, with no clear D. Trimming left V 7 bases short and J 4 bases short, with 13 bases between. Germline CDR1 PRHDT, CDR2 FYEKMQ (reference sequence). This CDR3 has 13 amino acids.

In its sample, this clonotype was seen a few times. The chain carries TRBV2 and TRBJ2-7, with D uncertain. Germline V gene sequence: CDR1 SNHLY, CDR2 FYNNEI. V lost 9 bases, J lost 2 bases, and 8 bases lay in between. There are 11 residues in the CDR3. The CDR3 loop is CASGLTYEQYF. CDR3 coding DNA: TGTGCCAGTGGTCTTACCTACGAGCAGTACTTC.

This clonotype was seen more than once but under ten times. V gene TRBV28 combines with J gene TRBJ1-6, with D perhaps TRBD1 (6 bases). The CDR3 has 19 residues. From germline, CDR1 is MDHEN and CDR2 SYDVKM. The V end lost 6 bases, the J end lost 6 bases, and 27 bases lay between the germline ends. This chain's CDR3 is CASSPPQTSRGGGNSPLHF. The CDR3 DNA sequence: TGTGCCAGCAGCCCCCCTCAGACCAGTAGAGGGGGGGGTAATTCACCCCTCCACTTT.

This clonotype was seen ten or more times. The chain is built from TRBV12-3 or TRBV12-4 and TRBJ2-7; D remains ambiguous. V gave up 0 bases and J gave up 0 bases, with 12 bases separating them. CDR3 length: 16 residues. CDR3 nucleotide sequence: TGTGCCAGCAGTTTAGCGGTCCACCCCCTCTCCTACGAGCAGTACTTC. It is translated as CASSLAVHPLSYEQYF.